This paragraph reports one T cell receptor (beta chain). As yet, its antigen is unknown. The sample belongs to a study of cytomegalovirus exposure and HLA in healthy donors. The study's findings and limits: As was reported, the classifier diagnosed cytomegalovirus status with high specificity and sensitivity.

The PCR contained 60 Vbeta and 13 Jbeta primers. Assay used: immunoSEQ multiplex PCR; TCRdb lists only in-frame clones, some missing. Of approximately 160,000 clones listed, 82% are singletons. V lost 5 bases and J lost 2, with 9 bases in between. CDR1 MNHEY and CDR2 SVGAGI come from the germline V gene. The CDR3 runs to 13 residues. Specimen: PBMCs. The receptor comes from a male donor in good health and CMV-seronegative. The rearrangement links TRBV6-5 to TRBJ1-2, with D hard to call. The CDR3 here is CASSEIENYGYTF. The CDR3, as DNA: TGTGCCAGCAGTGAAATTGAGAACTATGGCTACACCTTC.